These 10 T cell receptor beta chains were all obtained from the same sample, sequenced in a study of blood T cell repertoires in COVID-19 (TCRdb year 2020). Library preparation was by the immunoSEQ multiplex PCR assay. This immuneACCESS table, as held by TCRdb, lists in-frame sequences with V and J called but not all clones. Of the missing ones, under half trace to an unresolved V gene in checked studies; the others have no known cause. The sample includes fewer than 250,000 clones, with around 83% observed a single time. About 7.4% of the sample comes from the top ten. The sample was peripheral blood. These receptors all stem from a woman aged 50 to 60 with acute or convalescent COVID-19.

The V call is TRBV6-6, the J call TRBJ2-7; TRBD2 agrees at 8 bases. J gave up 4 bases and V 0 bases, and 8 bases lay outside the gene matches. CDR1 and CDR2 (germline): MNHNY, SVGAGI (reference sequence). The CDR3 has 16 residues. For the CDR3, the DNA is TGTGCCAGCAGTTACTCGAGTCAGCGGGGGAGATACGAGCAGTACTTC. Translated: CASSYSSQRGRYEQYF.

The J gene is TRBJ2-3, the V gene TRBV2, with 10 bases matching TRBD1. This CDR3 comprises 14 residues. The V gene end was trimmed by 4 bases and the J gene end by 3 bases; junction bases not matched to a gene: 1. Germline V gives CDR1 SNHLY, CDR2 FYNNEI. The CDR3 loop reads CASSGDRGTDTQYF. In nucleotides, the CDR3 is TGTGCCAGCAGTGGGGACAGGGGAACAGATACGCAGTATTTT.

Of note for this clone: Other DNA sequences in this sample translate to the same CDR3. The chain combines TRBV6-2 or TRBV6-3 with TRBJ2-7, with D perhaps matching TRBD1 (6 bases). The CDR3 has 12 residues. V lost 4 bases, J lost 4 bases, and 8 bases lay in between. Germline lookup yields CDR1 MNHEY and CDR2 SVGEGT. The CDR3 coding sequence is TGTGCCAGCAGTTCCCAGGGGTACGAGCAGTACTTC. The encoded protein is CASSSQGYEQYF.

The V gene is TRBV30, the J gene TRBJ2-1; possibly TRBD1 for D (7 bases). From germline, CDR1 is GTSNPN and CDR2 SVGIG (reference sequence). The CDR3 consists of 23 residues. V gave up 1 base and J gave up 4 bases, with 38 bases separating them. The CDR3 is CAWSDPQATKKSRGGTDYNEQFF. The CDR3 DNA reads as TGTGCCTGGAGTGACCCCCAGGCTACGAAGAAATCCAGAGGGGGGACAGATTACAATGAGCAGTTCTTC.

V and J are TRBV30 and TRBJ1-6; D is perhaps TRBD1 (5 bases). The CDR3 has 14 residues. Germline lookup yields CDR1 GTSNPN and CDR2 SVGIG (reference sequence). Trimming took 4 bases from V and 10 from J, leaving 17 bases between them. The CDR3, as DNA: TGTGCCTGGACCCGGGACCCGGGAGAGTCACCCCTCCACTTT. Translated: CAWTRDPGESPLHF. The variable domain in full, with the rest retrieved from reference TRBV30 and TRBJ1-6, is SQTIHQWPATLVQPVGSPLSLECTVEGTSNPNLYWYRQAAGRGLQLLFYSVGIGQISSEVPQNLSASRPQDRQFILSSKKLLLSDSGFYLCAWTRDPGESPLHFGNGTRLTVT.

The chain uses TRBV10-3 and TRBJ1-2; 7 nucleotides agree with TRBD1. V was clipped by 10 bases and J by 4 bases; unmatched bases: 9. CDR1 ENHRY and CDR2 SYGVKD come from the germline V gene. The CDR3 spans 13 residues. The CDR3 is CATRDSAFYGYTF. DNA for the CDR3: TGTGCCACCCGGGACAGTGCCTTCTATGGCTACACCTTC.

The rearrangement uses TRBV28 and TRBJ1-1; the D gene is possibly TRBD1 (6 bases). The CDR3 length is 15 residues. The V end was cut by 5 bases, the J end by 7 bases, with 20 bases between. The germline CDR1 and CDR2 sequences are MDHEN and SYDVKM. CDR3 loop: CASSLNDRTAFEAFF. The CDR3 bases are TGTGCCAGCAGTCTGAATGACAGGACAGCCTTTGAAGCTTTCTTT.

This clone came up a few times. The chain links TRBV21-1 to TRBJ1-5; the table's D call TRBD1 went unverified against the DNA. TRBV21-1 is given as a pseudogene. This CDR3 is 17 amino acids long. Written as DNA, the CDR3 is TGTGCCAGCAGCAACCTGACAGGGGGCATAGATAATCAGCCCCAGCATTTT. The encoded protein is CASSNLTGGIDNQPQHF.

The chain carries TRBV5-1 and TRBJ2-3, with 10 bases aligning to TRBD2. The trim removed 4 bases at V and 6 bases at J, leaving 11 bases unmatched. The CDR3 length is 16 residues. CDR1 and CDR2 (germline): SGHRS, YFSETQ. DNA of the CDR3: TGCGCCAGCAGCGGCGGCCTAGCGGGGGCAAGGGATACGCAGTATTTT. It codes for CASSGGLAGARDTQYF.

The genes are TRBV7-8 and TRBJ1-3; D not resolved. V lost 0 bases, J lost 6 bases, and 3 bases lay in between. Germline V gene data show CDR1 as SGHVS and CDR2 as FQNEAQ. The CDR3 runs 12 residues. CDR3 loop: CASSLAQNTIYF. In DNA form, the CDR3 reads TGTGCCAGCAGCTTAGCTCAAAACACCATATATTTT.